This T cell receptor beta chain comes out of a study of blood T cell repertoires in COVID-19. About the study: Whether acute or convalescent, the COVID-19 samples came from the United States, Italy and Spain. Sample material is recorded as cDNA or gDNA derived from T cells, B-cell-depleted T cells, or PBMCs.

Sequenced by immunoSEQ multiplex PCR; TCRdb stores in-frame clones only, minus some. The repertoire consists of 73,000 or so clones, with less than 75% occurring once and the leading ten covering less than 25%. The CDR3 spans 13 residues. Trimming shortened V by 3 bases and J by 3 bases, and 6 bases separated the two germline ends. Germline CDR1 reads WNHNN; CDR2 reads SYGVQD (reference sequence). The chain combines TRBV10-1 with TRBJ1-5; the D is unclear. This sequence was found in a man between 60 and 70 years old with acute or convalescent COVID-19. Sequenced: peripheral blood. The CDR3, as DNA: TGCGCCAGCAGTGACAGTCCCAATCAGCCCCAGCATTTT. Translated, it gives CASSDSPNQPQHF.